One and the same sample provided the 24 T cell receptor beta chains below, sequenced in a study of T cells in Graves' hyperthyroidism and ophthalmopathy (dated by TCRdb to about 2019). Libraries came from multiplex PCR. The reads were generated on an Illumina HiSeq 2000. Amplification of TCR beta CDR3 regions was carried out from RNA transcripts. The first round of RT-PCR for the TCR CDR3 was performed with the HTBI primer set and the Qiagen OneStep RT-PCR kit. TCRdb reran the public reads through fastp at Q25 and MiXCR, keeping productive beta chains. For every CDR3 protein sequence, its rows merge into one entry that carries the most common genes and DNA. This sample holds 600,000 to 650,000 distinct CDR3 sequences; about 16% were observed only once. The biggest ten clones account for 3% to 4.5% of the sample. Sequences were obtained from blood. Every receptor here comes from a woman aged 25 to 39 with Graves' hyperthyroidism.

This clonotype showed up just a few times. The chain links TRBV20-1 to TRBJ1-4, with 7 bases matching TRBD1. This CDR3 has 17 amino acids. Germline V gene sequence: CDR1 DFQATT, CDR2 SNEGSKA (reference sequence). The V and J ends lost 0 bases and 5 bases, in that order; junction bases with no gene match: 12. CDR3 coding DNA: TGCAGTGCTAGAGATACTGACAGGGACGTGTTCAATGAAAAACTGTTTTTT. It encodes CSARDTDRDVFNEKLFF.

About this clonotype itself: A much larger clonotype is one base distant, so this may be a read error. The chain carries TRBV12-3 or TRBV12-4 and TRBJ1-1; D gene ambiguous. The CDR3 sequence is 12 residues long. Trimming pared 3 bases from V and 11 bases from J, leaving 13 bases between. The CDR3 DNA is TGTGCCAGCAGTTTTACACGGGCCGAGGCTTTCTTT. Amino acid sequence: CASSFTRAEAFF.

This clonotype was seen repeatedly, ten times or more. This chain connects TRBV7-2 to TRBJ2-5; D is unclear. The length of the CDR3 is 16 residues. Trimming removed 1 base at V and 5 bases at J, with 17 bases between. The germline CDR1 and CDR2 sequences are SGHTA and FQGNSA. The CDR3 loop is CASSLGWAIRTETQYF. The CDR3 DNA follows: TGTGCCAGCAGCTTAGGGTGGGCAATCCGTACGGAGACCCAGTACTTC.

About this clonotype: This may arise from a read error, as a much more abundant clone is one base away. V is TRBV11-3 and J is TRBJ1-1, with 8 bases that match TRBD1. CDR3 length equals 12 residues. The V gene end was trimmed by 7 bases and the J gene end by 7 bases; junction bases not matched to a gene: 5. Germline assignment: CDR1 SGHNT and CDR2 YENEEA. CDR3 sequence reads: CASNPGGDEAFF. The DNA of the CDR3 is TGTGCCAGCAACCCAGGGGGCGATGAAGCTTTCTTT.

This clonotype has ten or more counts. The gene calls are TRBV6-1 and TRBJ2-7; 13 nucleotides line up with TRBD2. Germline CDR1 reads MNHNS; CDR2 reads SASEGT. The J segment lost 1 base and the V segment lost 6 bases, leaving 3 bases of the junction unmatched. The length of the CDR3 is 15 residues. The DNA for the CDR3 is TGTGCCAGCAGGGTGGGACTAGCGGGATCCTACGAGCAGTACTTC. Residues: CASRVGLAGSYEQYF.

This clonotype showed up many times. The chain links TRBV28 to TRBJ2-5; 8 bases are a match to TRBD2. Germline V gene data show CDR1 as MDHEN and CDR2 as SYDVKM. The CDR3 runs 17 residues. V gave up 1 base and J gave up 1 base; unmatched junction bases: 8. Written as DNA, the CDR3 is TGTGCCAGCAGTTTATATGGGGCGGGAGGCCTCCAAGAGACCCAGTACTTC. It encodes CASSLYGAGGLQETQYF.

This rearrangement joins TRBV2 to TRBJ1-5; tentatively, D is TRBD1 (5 bases). V dropped 0 bases and J dropped 6 bases, with 12 bases sitting between them. The CDR3 covers 15 residues. The V gene's germline CDR1 is SNHLY and CDR2 FYNNEI. For the CDR3, the DNA is TGTGCCAGCAGTGAAGCCGTGGGGGTAGCTCAGCCCCAGCATTTT. Translation gives CASSEAVGVAQPQHF.

This clonotype was seen only a few times. The CDR3 here is CASSPLEQGLYNEQFF. For the CDR3, the DNA is TGTGCCAGCTCACCATTAGAACAGGGGCTCTACAATGAGCAGTTCTTC. The chain combines TRBV18 with TRBJ2-1, with 7 bases aligning to TRBD1. Trimming cost V 2 bases and J 3 bases; bases outside gene matches: 7. Per germline, CDR1 KGHSH and CDR2 LQKENI. The CDR3 extends over 16 amino acids.

This clonotype was detected a few times. The chain uses TRBV7-6 and TRBJ2-1; a possible D gene is TRBD2 (6 bases). V lost 1 base and J 0 bases, leaving 10 bases between the germline ends. This CDR3 contains 16 residues. From germline, CDR1 is SGHVS and CDR2 FNYEAQ. The CDR3 nucleotides read TGTGCCAGCAGCTTAGGCGGGGATTCCTCCTACAATGAGCAGTTCTTC. Translation: CASSLGGDSSYNEQFF.

Notes on this clonotype: This may stem from a read error, because a much larger clone lies one nucleotide away. The chain couples TRBV6-2 or TRBV6-3 to TRBJ2-3, with a weak D call TRBD2 (5 bases). CDR1 MNHEY and CDR2 SVGEGT come from the germline V gene. CDR3 length: 15 residues. In nucleotides, the CDR3 is TGTGCCAGCCGTCCTCTCGGGGAAGGCACAGATGCGCAGTATTTT. It encodes CASRPLGEGTDAQYF.

This clonotype was counted many times. The chain links TRBV27 to TRBJ2-3; 9 bases fit TRBD1. The V gene end was trimmed by 4 bases and the J gene end by 7 bases; junction bases not matched to a gene: 9. Germline V lookup: CDR1 MNHEY, CDR2 SMNVEV (reference sequence). The CDR3 is made up of 15 amino acids. The CDR3 region is CASSYRQGEVHTQYF. CDR3 nucleotides: TGTGCCAGCAGTTACAGACAGGGGGAGGTACATACGCAGTATTTT.

This clonotype was seen ten or more times. The chain combines TRBV28 with TRBJ2-5; D not certain. Germline lookup yields CDR1 MDHEN and CDR2 SYDVKM. V lost 6 bases and J lost 1, with 15 bases in between. CDR3 length: 15 residues. The CDR3 region is CASRVAGTPQETQYF. The CDR3 bases are TGTGCCAGCAGGGTAGCAGGTACACCCCAAGAGACCCAGTACTTC.

This clonotype was seen ten or more times. The V gene is TRBV27, the J gene TRBJ2-1; 7 positions agree with TRBD1. Germline loops: CDR1 MNHEY, CDR2 SMNVEV (reference sequence). The CDR3 is 15 amino acids. V was pared by 5 bases and J by 2 bases, with 6 bases of the junction left unmatched. As DNA, the CDR3 is TGTGCCAGCAGTCCTCGACAGGGCGCCTACAATGAGCAGTTCTTC. It is translated as CASSPRQGAYNEQFF.

This clonotype was seen many times. The rearrangement links TRBV20-1 to TRBJ2-7; D remains ambiguous. CDR1 is DFQATT, CDR2 SNEGSKA, per germline (reference sequence). Trimming cost V 2 bases and J 1 base, with 3 bases left between them. The CDR3 covers 11 residues. CDR3 DNA sequence: TGCAGTGCTAGAAGTTCCTACGAGCAGTACTTC. As protein: CSARSSYEQYF.

The V call is TRBV12-3 or TRBV12-4, the J call TRBJ2-1, with TRBD2 identical over 9 bases. V was pared by 3 bases and J by 7 bases, with 7 bases of the junction left unmatched. This CDR3 comprises 15 residues. The CDR3 here is CASSLREGVLNEQFF. The CDR3 DNA follows: TGTGCCAGCAGTTTGCGGGAGGGGGTTTTGAATGAGCAGTTCTTC.

This clonotype was observed at least ten times. The V call is TRBV2, the J call TRBJ1-1; tentative D call: TRBD1 (5 bases). Trimming removed 2 bases from V and 4 bases from J, with 17 bases in between. There are 16 residues in the CDR3. Germline lookup yields CDR1 SNHLY and CDR2 FYNNEI. CDR3 nucleotides: TGTGCCAGCAGTGAATCGCCAGCAGGGATAGGCACTGAAGCTTTCTTT. It encodes CASSESPAGIGTEAFF.

This clonotype was seen ten or more times. This rearrangement joins TRBV29-1 to TRBJ2-1; 10 nucleotides align to TRBD2. The CDR3 runs 17 residues. The V gene end was trimmed by 1 base and the J gene end by 0 bases; junction bases not matched to a gene: 6. Looked up from germline, CDR1 is SQVTM and CDR2 is ANQGSEA. The CDR3 here is CSVEGWASGSSYNEQFF. CDR3 in DNA: TGCAGCGTTGAAGGATGGGCTAGCGGGAGCTCCTACAATGAGCAGTTCTTC.

The gene calls are TRBV12-3 or TRBV12-4 and TRBJ2-2; 7 nucleotides agree with TRBD2. Unmatched junction bases numbered 9, after V lost 5 bases and J lost 6 bases. The CDR3 loop spans 15 amino acids. The CDR3, as DNA: TGTGCCAGCAGTGGGGGGGGACTGGGGCCCGGGGAGCTGTTTTTT. Its protein is CASSGGGLGPGELFF.

This clonotype was picked up many times. The rearrangement uses TRBV27 and TRBJ1-6, with D perhaps matching TRBD1 (5 bases). The CDR3 has 15 amino acids. Trimming left V 4 bases short and J 4 bases short, with 11 bases between. In germline, CDR1 is MNHEY, CDR2 SMNVEV (reference sequence). The CDR3 DNA sequence: TGTGCCAGCAGTTCCCTGCAGGGATATAATTCACCCCTCCACTTT. Amino acids: CASSSLQGYNSPLHF.

This clonotype was detected a few times. The V and J genes are TRBV28 and TRBJ2-1; 7 bases are a match to TRBD1. The CDR3 spans 15 residues. Unmatched junction bases numbered 12, after V lost 6 bases and J lost 7 bases. Germline lookup yields CDR1 MDHEN and CDR2 SYDVKM. CDR3 bases: TGTGCCAGCAGCGCCGGACAGGAGGTAGATAATGAGCAGTTCTTC. It yields the protein CASSAGQEVDNEQFF.

The chain has TRBV12-3 or TRBV12-4 and TRBJ2-2; D is undetermined. Trimming cost V 5 bases and J 5 bases, with 15 bases left between them. The CDR3 is made up of 15 amino acids. The CDR3, as DNA: TGTGCCAGCAGTACCGACCCCCTGGGGACCGGGGAGCTGTTTTTT. Its protein product is CASSTDPLGTGELFF.

V and J are TRBV7-9 and TRBJ2-1; 10 nucleotides line up with TRBD2. CDR3 length: 16 residues. CDR1 and CDR2 from the germline V gene are SEHNR and FQNEAQ (reference sequence). The V gene end was trimmed by 5 bases and the J gene end by 1 base; junction bases not matched to a gene: 5. This CDR3 reads CASSEILAGSYNEQFF. In nucleotides, the CDR3 is TGTGCCAGCAGCGAAATACTAGCGGGATCCTACAATGAGCAGTTCTTC. The full variable domain, completed using reference TRBV7-9 and TRBJ2-1, is DTGVSQNPRHKITKRGQNVTFRCDPISEHNRLYWYRQTLGQGPEFLTYFQNEAQLEKSRLLSDRFSAERPKGSFSTLEIQRTEQGDSAMYLCASSEILAGSYNEQFFGPGTRLTVL.

This clonotype has a handful of counts. The rearrangement links TRBV19 to TRBJ2-3; D is unclear. This CDR3 is built from 15 residues. The V and J ends lost 6 bases and 8 bases respectively, with 21 bases between them. The germline gives CDR1 LNHDA, CDR2 SQIVND (reference sequence). CDR3 sequence (DNA): TGTGCCAGTAGCACCGGAATAGGGCCAGCAGGTACGCAGTATTTT. Protein sequence: CASSTGIGPAGTQYF. The variable domain in full, with the rest retrieved from reference TRBV19 and TRBJ2-3, is DGGITQSPKYLFRKEGQNVTLSCEQNLNHDAMYWYRQDPGQGLRLIYYSQIVNDFQKGDIAEGYSVSREKKESFPLTVTSAQKNPTAFYLCASSTGIGPAGTQYFGPGTRLTVL.

This clonotype was detected many times. The CDR3 sequence is CASSLDALLNTEAFF. CDR3 nucleotide sequence: TGTGCCAGCAGCTTAGATGCGTTACTGAACACTGAAGCTTTCTTT. The chain employs TRBV11-2 and TRBJ1-1; unclear D gene. This CDR3 has 15 residues. Germline-derived CDR1 and CDR2 are SGHAT and FQNNGV. Trimming took off 0 bases at V and 0 bases at J, with 8 bases between the two ends.